Listed below are T cell receptor beta chains from one sample, sequenced in a study of blood T cell repertoires in COVID-19. The protocol was immunoSEQ multiplex PCR, while the TCRdb copy is restricted to in-frame clones and leaves out a portion. The table lists fewer than 300,000 clones, about 85% of them singletons, with 2.5% to 3% in the top ten. The specimen was PBMCs or T cells enriched from blood (not recorded which). These receptors were taken from a woman aged 50 to 60 who had recovered from COVID-19. Each CDR3 is given with its conserved first and last residue. The D gene is left open where the match is weak. A row's size may be missing; if present it is once, few, many or a size class.

j_gene,v_gene,d_gene,abundance,CDR3nt,CDR3aa
TRBJ2-1,TRBV28,TRBD2,NA,TGTGCCAGCAGTTCGGGGGGCTCCTACAATGAGCAGTTCTTC,CASSSGGSYNEQFF
TRBJ1-6,TRBV15,TRBD1,NA,TGTGCCACCAGCAGAGGCGACAGGGGGCGTAATTCACCCCTCCACTTT,CATSRGDRGRNSPLHF
TRBJ1-6,TRBV6-1,NA,once,TGTGCCAGCAGTGATAGTTACGGGTGGAGCAGCTCCTATAATTCACCCCTCCACTTT,CASSDSYGWSSSYNSPLHF
TRBJ2-7,TRBV29-1,TRBD1,NA,TGCAGCGTCGCCGGGACAGGGACCTCCGGAACCTACGAGCAGTACTTC,CSVAGTGTSGTYEQYF
TRBJ2-7,TRBV5-4,TRBD2,NA,TGTGCCAGCAGCCGTAGCGGGACCTCTAGCGAGCAGTACTTC,CASSRSGTSSEQYF
TRBJ1-6,TRBV2,TRBD1,NA,TGTGCCAGCAGCCCCAGACAGGGAAGCTCCTATAATTCACCCCTCCACTTT,CASSPRQGSSYNSPLHF
TRBJ2-7,TRBV12-3/TRBV12-4,NA,NA,TGTGCCAGCAGTTTTGGTGAGGGATACGAGCAGTACTTC,CASSFGEGYEQYF
TRBJ2-5,TRBV27,NA,NA,TGTGCCAGCAGTTTATGGCAGGGGAGTGAGACCCAGTACTTC,CASSLWQGSETQYF
TRBJ2-7,TRBV13,NA,NA,TGTGCCAGCAGCGACTCCAGCCGGGGAGGAGGGTACGAGCAGTACTTC,CASSDSSRGGGYEQYF
TRBJ2-3,TRBV4-1,TRBD2,NA,TGCGCCAGCAGCCAAGATTTCAGACTAGCGGGGGGGCGGGGCACAGATACGCAGTATTTT,CASSQDFRLAGGRGTDTQYF
TRBJ2-1,TRBV7-6,TRBD2,NA,TGTGCCAGCAGCTTAAGTAGCGGGAGGGCCCACGAGCAGTTCTTC,CASSLSSGRAHEQFF
TRBJ1-4,TRBV5-1,TRBD1,NA,TGCGCCAGCAGCGTGACAGGGGCTAATGAAAAACTGTTTTTT,CASSVTGANEKLFF
TRBJ2-3,TRBV5-1,TRBD1,NA,TGCGCCAGCAGCCCGGGACAGCCCGCGGATACGCAGTATTTT,CASSPGQPADTQYF
TRBJ2-7,TRBV30,TRBD1,NA,TGTGCCTGGAGTGGTTGGACAGGACCCTACGAGCAGTACTTC,CAWSGWTGPYEQYF
TRBJ2-1,TRBV7-8,TRBD2,NA,TGTGCCAGCAGCTTAACCGGGGGGGACAATGAGCAGTTCTTC,CASSLTGGDNEQFF
TRBJ1-2,TRBV5-1,NA,NA,TGCGCCAGCAGCCTTTCGACAGACTACACCTTC,CASSLSTDYTF
TRBJ2-3,TRBV9,TRBD2,NA,TGTGCCAGCAGCGTAGGGGGACTAGCGGGGAGGAAAGATACGCAGTATTTT,CASSVGGLAGRKDTQYF
TRBJ1-1,TRBV27,TRBD1,NA,TGTGCCAGCAGCCAGGGACAGGGAGGATCAGCTTTCTTT,CASSQGQGGSAFF
TRBJ2-2,TRBV12-5,NA,NA,TGTGCTAGTGGCCCCTACCAAACTGACACCGGGGAGCTGTTTTTT,CASGPYQTDTGELFF
TRBJ1-4,TRBV19,TRBD1,NA,TGTGCCAGTAGTGAAACAGGGGAATATGGTGAAAAACTGTTTTTT,CASSETGEYGEKLFF
TRBJ1-2,TRBV7-9,NA,NA,TGTGCCAGCAGCTTCGAAGAGGGTGGCTACACCTTC,CASSFEEGGYTF
TRBJ1-1,TRBV24-1,NA,NA,TGTGCCACCAGTGTTGGGGGGATGAACACTGAAGCTTTCTTT,CATSVGGMNTEAFF
TRBJ2-7,TRBV5-1,NA,NA,TGCGCCAGCAGCTTGGATCCAGAATCGTCCCCCTACGAGCAGTACTTC,CASSLDPESSPYEQYF
TRBJ2-5,TRBV4-3,TRBD1,NA,TGCGCCAGCAGCCGGGCGACAGGGCAAGAGACCCAGTACTTC,CASSRATGQETQYF
TRBJ1-1,TRBV2,NA,NA,TGTGCCAGCTTCGGCAGGGGAAACACTGAAGCTTTCTTT,CASFGRGNTEAFF
TRBJ2-7,TRBV3-1/TRBV3-2,NA,NA,TGTGCCAGCAGCCAAGATCTTGGGGGGGCCCCCTACGAGCAGTACTTC,CASSQDLGGAPYEQYF
TRBJ2-2,TRBV25-1,NA,NA,TGTGCCAGCAGTGCCAGCGGGTATAACACCGGGGAGCTGTTTTTT,CASSASGYNTGELFF
TRBJ2-2,TRBV7-7,TRBD1,few,TGTGCCAGCAGCTTAGCGCAGGGGGCGCTTGGCGGGGAGCTGTTTTTT,CASSLAQGALGGELFF
TRBJ1-4,TRBV7-2,TRBD1,NA,TGTGCCAGCAGCCTAGGGGGCGCAGGTGAAAAACTGTTTTTT,CASSLGGAGEKLFF
TRBJ2-7,TRBV11-2,TRBD1,once,TGTGCCAGCAGCGAAGGACAGGGATCCTTCTACGAGCAGTACTTC,CASSEGQGSFYEQYF
TRBJ1-5,TRBV2,NA,NA,TGTGCCAGCCACCGGGTCCTGGGCAATCAGCCCCAGCATTTT,CASHRVLGNQPQHF
TRBJ1-6,TRBV5-1,NA,NA,TGCGCCAGCAGCTTAGCACCGAGGTATTCACCCCTCCACTTT,CASSLAPRYSPLHF
TRBJ1-5,TRBV30,NA,few,TGTGCCTTCGGGGAGATAGGAGAGCCCCAGCATTTT,CAFGEIGEPQHF
TRBJ1-4,TRBV19,NA,NA,TGTGCCAGTAGTATACCGGGGTTGGCTAATGAAAAACTGTTTTTT,CASSIPGLANEKLFF
TRBJ1-2,TRBV29-1,NA,NA,TGCAGCGTTGAAGTTGCAGATGGCTACACCTTC,CSVEVADGYTF
TRBJ2-2,TRBV28,NA,NA,TGTGCCAGCAGTTTCATCTCTAGTACCGGGGAGCTGTTTTTT,CASSFISSTGELFF
TRBJ2-5,TRBV7-7,TRBD1,NA,TGTGCCAGCAGCCGAAAGAAGGACAGGGAAGAGACCCAGTACTTC,CASSRKKDREETQYF
TRBJ2-4,TRBV4-1,NA,once,TGCGCCAGCAGCCCAACCACAGAAAACATTCAGTACTTC,CASSPTTENIQYF
TRBJ1-6,TRBV12-3/TRBV12-4,NA,NA,TGTGCCAGCAGTCCTCGGGAGTGGTCACCCCTCCACTTT,CASSPREWSPLHF
TRBJ2-3,TRBV7-2,TRBD2,NA,TGTGCCAGCAGCGTAGGCGGGACTAGGAGGCCAGATACGCAGTATTTT,CASSVGGTRRPDTQYF
TRBJ1-4,TRBV19,NA,few,TGTGCCAGTAGTATCGCCCGGGGGTCTAATGAAAAACTGTTTTTT,CASSIARGSNEKLFF
TRBJ2-1,TRBV5-8,NA,NA,TGTGCCAGCACCTCCCCCCCTCGCAGCTCCTACAATGAGCAGTTCTTC,CASTSPPRSSYNEQFF
TRBJ1-1,TRBV28,NA,NA,TGTGCCAGCAGTCCTACAGGGATAAGCACTGAAGCTTTCTTT,CASSPTGISTEAFF
TRBJ2-2,TRBV3-1/TRBV3-2,TRBD2,NA,TGTGCCAGCAGCCCCCCGTTTAGCGGGGCCTTCCGGGAGCTGTTTTTT,CASSPPFSGAFRELFF
TRBJ2-7,TRBV28,TRBD1,NA,TGTGCCAGCAGTTTTAAGACAGGGGCCTCCTACGAGCAGTACTTC,CASSFKTGASYEQYF
TRBJ2-7,TRBV30,NA,NA,TGTGCCCGTAGCGGCGGACTCTCCTACGAGCAGTACTTC,CARSGGLSYEQYF
TRBJ1-5,TRBV27,TRBD1,NA,TGTGCCAGCAGTCTCGACAGGGCGGGCAATCAGCCCCAGCATTTT,CASSLDRAGNQPQHF
TRBJ2-2,TRBV5-1,NA,NA,TGCGCCAGCAGCTTGGATCGGGCACAAACAGGGAAGAACACCGGGGAGCTGTTTTTT,CASSLDRAQTGKNTGELFF
TRBJ2-7,TRBV5-4,TRBD2,NA,TGTGCCAGCAGCGGGGGACTAGCGGCCTACGAGCAGTACTTC,CASSGGLAAYEQYF
TRBJ2-1,TRBV25-1,NA,NA,TGTGCCAGCGCAAGCGGTAATGAGCAGTTCTTC,CASASGNEQFF
TRBJ2-1,TRBV11-3,NA,NA,TGTGCCAGCAGCCAAGGATTCGGGAATTCGGTGAATGAGCAGTTCTTC,CASSQGFGNSVNEQFF
TRBJ2-2,TRBV5-5,NA,NA,TGTGCCAGCAGCTTTAGGGGCACCGGGGAGCTGTTTTTT,CASSFRGTGELFF
TRBJ1-6,TRBV19,NA,once,TGTGCCAGTAGTCGTGACGGGGCAGGGGTAGCACCCCTCCACTTT,CASSRDGAGVAPLHF